This entry features one TCR beta chain sequence. Isolation of PBMCs gave at least 6 million cells per sample. This entry is derived from a study of blood T cells in healthy people across ages. Germline CDR1 LGHDT, CDR2 YNNKEL (reference sequence). Trimming took off 2 bases at V and 5 bases at J, with 8 bases between the two ends. This CDR3 is 13 amino acids long. Primed by a sample-barcoded 5' primer and a J-beta primer mix, a second PCR proceeded for about 6 to 11 cycles. TCRdb re-called the 5' RACE reads with MiXCR, one entry per CDR3 protein. Among roughly 1 million distinct CDR3 sequences listed, around 27% were seen once. These data also featured in a second study, about T cells of mothers and their children. From that second work: Each mother gave over 10 million TCR beta CDR3 reads; each child, about 3 million.

This receptor was identified in a girl aged 2-10 years in good health. What was sequenced was blood. This chain connects TRBV3-1 to TRBJ2-3; possibly TRBD1 for D (6 bases). The CDR3 coding sequence is TGTGCCAGCAGCCAACCCAGGGGAGATACGCAGTATTTT. This codes for CASSQPRGDTQYF.